The clone carrying this TCR beta chain showed up many times. The data derive from a study of prognosis after radiotherapy for stage I lung cancer. For the study at large: From early 2018 through early 2019, patients with stage I non-small cell lung cancer were enrolled. Histologically, the tumors comprised squamous cell carcinoma in about 7 patients and adenocarcinoma in around 12.

The genomic DNA TCR beta CDR3 region underwent two rounds of multiplex PCR. Primers specific to each TRBV and TRBJ gene were used in first-round PCR. TCRdb independently ran MiXCR on the multiplex PCR reads; one entry per CDR3 protein. Among about 27,000 distinct CDR3 sequences listed, approximately 44% were seen once. Germline CDR1 reads DFQATT; CDR2 reads SNEGSKA (reference sequence). This CDR3 is 12 amino acids long. The sequencing here drew on PBMCs, taken before or after stereotactic body radiation therapy (not recorded which). The chain has TRBV20-1 and TRBJ2-3; TRBD2 matches 7 bases. The TCR comes from a donor of 50 years or more with non-small cell lung cancer. Here the CDR3 reads CSAQAGTTTQYF. The CDR3 nucleotides read TGCAGCGCGCAAGCCGGGACTACTACGCAGTATTTT.